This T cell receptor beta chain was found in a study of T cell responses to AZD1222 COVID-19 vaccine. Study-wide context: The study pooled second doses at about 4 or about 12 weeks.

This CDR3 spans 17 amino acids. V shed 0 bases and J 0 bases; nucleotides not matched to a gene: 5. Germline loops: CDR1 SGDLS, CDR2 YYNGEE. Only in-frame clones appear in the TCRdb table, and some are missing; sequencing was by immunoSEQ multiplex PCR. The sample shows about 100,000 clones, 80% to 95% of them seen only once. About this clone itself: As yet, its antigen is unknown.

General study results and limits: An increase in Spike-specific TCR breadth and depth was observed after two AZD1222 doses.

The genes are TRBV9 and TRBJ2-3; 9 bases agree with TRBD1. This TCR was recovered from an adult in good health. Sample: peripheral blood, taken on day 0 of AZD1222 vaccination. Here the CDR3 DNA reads TGTGCCAGCAGCGTAGGATGGGGACAGGGAAGCACAGATACGCAGTATTTT. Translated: CASSVGWGQGSTDTQYF. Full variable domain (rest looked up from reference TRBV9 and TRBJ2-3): DSGVTQTPKHLITATGQRVTLRCSPRSGDLSVYWYQQSLDQGLQFLIQYYNGEERAKGNILERFSAQQFPDLHSELNLSSLELGDSALYFCASSVGWGQGSTDTQYFGPGTRLTVL.